These T cell receptor beta chains were read from a single sample in a study of blood T cell repertoires in COVID-19. Method: immunoSEQ multiplex PCR; TCRdb's copy keeps in-frame clones and lacks some. The sample carries 55,000 to 65,000 clones, approximately 87% recorded once. Sequencing was done on a sample of peripheral blood. Every receptor here comes from a man between 60 and 75 years old with active or convalescent COVID-19. CDR3s include the opening cysteine and the closing phenylalanine or tryptophan. The order of the fields is V gene, J gene, D gene, clone size, CDR3 length, CDR3 protein, CDR3 DNA. The D gene is left open where the match is weak. Clone size appears in some rows only: once, few, many, or a class for an expanded clone.

TRBV19,TRBJ1-1,-,-,13,CASNQGQVIEAFF,TGTGCCAGTAATCAGGGCCAGGTGATTGAAGCTTTCTTT
TRBV2,TRBJ1-5,TRBD1,-,15,CASSDNRGWNQPQHF,TGTGCCAGCAGTGACAACAGGGGTTGGAATCAGCCCCAGCATTTT
TRBV30,TRBJ2-7,-,-,16,CAWSVEGRGLPYEQYF,TGTGCCTGGAGTGTAGAGGGCCGTGGACTACCCTACGAGCAGTACTTC
TRBV10-1,TRBJ2-3,-,-,15,CASSPGGFSTDTQYF,TGCGCCAGCAGCCCCGGTGGTTTTAGCACAGATACGCAGTATTTT
TRBV16,TRBJ1-5,TRBD1,-,15,CASSQLGQGYQPQHF,TGTGCCAGCAGCCAGTTAGGACAGGGGTACCAGCCCCAGCATTTT
TRBV5-4,TRBJ2-2,-,few,12,CASSLWSGELFF,TGTGCCAGCAGCCTATGGTCCGGGGAGCTGTTTTTT
TRBV9,TRBJ1-2,TRBD1,-,16,CASSVGQGASGYGYTF,TGTGCCAGCAGCGTAGGCCAGGGGGCCTCGGGCTATGGCTACACCTTC
TRBV5-1,TRBJ1-2,-,-,13,CASSLDVIDGYTF,TGCGCCAGCAGCTTGGATGTAATCGATGGCTACACCTTC
TRBV19,TRBJ2-3,TRBD2,-,16,CATRQAGGPGTDTQYF,TGTGCCACCCGGCAAGCGGGAGGGCCTGGTACAGATACGCAGTATTTT
TRBV7-2,TRBJ2-1,-,few,15,CASTRSGDSYNEQFF,TGTGCCAGCACCCGTAGCGGAGATTCCTACAATGAGCAGTTCTTC
TRBV19,TRBJ1-5,TRBD1,-,14,CASSHSGTVQPQHF,TGTGCCAGTAGCCATTCCGGGACAGTCCAGCCCCAGCATTTT